A single sample is the source of the 14 T cell receptor beta chains below, sequenced in a study of blood T cell repertoires in COVID-19. Profiled with immunoSEQ multiplex PCR; TCRdb holds only in-frame clones, not every one. Found here are some 40,000 clones, approximately 86% of them singletons; the top ten hold about 4.8%. The sequenced sample consisted of peripheral blood. These TCRs come from a man between 35 and 55 years old with active COVID-19.

The chain links TRBV7-9 to TRBJ1-4, with D maybe TRBD1 (5 bases). CDR3 length: 17 amino acids. The ends were cut back, 1 base at V and 5 bases at J, with 17 bases in the middle. Per the germline V gene, CDR1 is SEHNR and CDR2 is FQNEAQ (reference sequence). CDR3 nucleotide sequence: TGTGCCAGCAGCTTAGGTCCCGTCGGGCAGGGCAATGAAAAACTGTTTTTT. Protein sequence: CASSLGPVGQGNEKLFF.

V and J are TRBV5-6 and TRBJ1-1, with D possibly TRBD1 on 5 matching bases. This CDR3 region has 15 residues. Between the trimmed V and J ends, which lost 4 bases and 5 bases, there was a span of 18 bases. CDR1 is SGHDT, CDR2 YYEEEE, per germline. The CDR3 DNA reads as TGTGCCAGCAGCCCCCGGGGAGGGGTTGAAACTGAAGCTTTCTTT. Its protein is CASSPRGGVETEAFF.

The V and J genes are TRBV18 and TRBJ1-1, with 8 bases matching TRBD1. The V and J ends lost 3 bases and 2 bases, in that order; junction bases with no gene match: 5. Germline V gene sequence: CDR1 KGHSH, CDR2 LQKENI. This CDR3 is built from 15 residues. The CDR3 loop is CASSPPGQANTEAFF. CDR3 in DNA: TGTGCCAGCTCACCGCCGGGACAGGCTAACACTGAAGCTTTCTTT.

The gene calls are TRBV2 and TRBJ1-2; weak D call: TRBD1 (6 bases). The CDR3 runs to 15 residues. Germline V gives CDR1 SNHLY, CDR2 FYNNEI. V was pared by 7 bases and J by 5 bases, with 20 bases between. CDR3 DNA sequence: TGTGCCAGCACGGGTAGGGGGGGGCGTCAATATGGCTACACCTTC. It codes for CASTGRGGRQYGYTF.

The V and J genes are TRBV9 and TRBJ1-5; a possible D gene is TRBD1 (6 bases). This CDR3 is built from 15 residues. V was clipped by 0 bases and J by 2 bases, with 9 bases between them. CDR1 SGDLS and CDR2 YYNGEE come from the germline V gene. The CDR3 DNA follows: TGTGCCAGCAGCGTAGGACAGGCTGGCAATCAGCCCCAGCATTTT. It encodes CASSVGQAGNQPQHF.

The rearrangement uses TRBV18 and TRBJ1-6, with D uncertain. Per the germline V gene, CDR1 is KGHSH and CDR2 is LQKENI. With 6 bases removed from V and 8 bases from J, the gap between germline ends came to 17 bases. The CDR3 consists of 15 residues. The CDR3 DNA follows: TGTGCCAGCTCCGATACAGCGGTTCTTTATTCACCCCTCCACTTT. Its translation is CASSDTAVLYSPLHF. Full variable domain (missing parts from reference TRBV18 and TRBJ1-6): NAGVMQNPRHLVRRRGQEARLRCSPMKGHSHVYWYRQLPEEGLKFMVYLQKENIIDESGMPKERFSAEFPKEGPSILRIQQVVRGDSAAYFCASSDTAVLYSPLHFGNGTRLTVT.

The chain combines TRBV28 with TRBJ2-7; 11 bases are shared with TRBD1. The J segment lost 3 bases and the V segment lost 6 bases, leaving 7 bases of the junction unmatched. CDR1 and CDR2 from the germline V gene are MDHEN and SYDVKM. This CDR3 comprises 15 residues. This CDR3 reads CASSGPGTGGYEQYF. The DNA for the CDR3 is TGTGCCAGCAGCGGTCCCGGGACAGGGGGCTACGAGCAGTACTTC.

This chain links TRBV2 with TRBJ1-1; TRBD1 might be the D (5 bases). In germline, CDR1 is SNHLY, CDR2 FYNNEI. V lost 3 bases to trimming and J lost 3 bases, with 14 bases between them. CDR3 length: 15 amino acids. Here the CDR3 DNA reads TGTGCCAGCAGTGACCAGGGCCCGGCGTACACTGAAGCTTTCTTT. This translates into CASSDQGPAYTEAFF.

The chain links TRBV19 to TRBJ1-2, with D tentatively TRBD1 (5 bases). Germline CDR1 reads LNHDA; CDR2 reads SQIVND (reference sequence). CDR3 size: 15 residues. Trimming shortened V by 5 bases and J by 4 bases, and 17 bases separated the two germline ends. The DNA for the CDR3 is TGTGCCAGTAGTCCTGATAGGGGAGGCGGCTATGGCTACACCTTC. It translates to CASSPDRGGGYGYTF. The entire variable domain, with the rest obtained from reference TRBV19 and TRBJ1-2, is as follows: DGGITQSPKYLFRKEGQNVTLSCEQNLNHDAMYWYRQDPGQGLRLIYYSQIVNDFQKGDIAEGYSVSREKKESFPLTVTSAQKNPTAFYLCASSPDRGGGYGYTFGSGTRLTVV.

The chain recombines TRBV29-1 with TRBJ1-2; D is perhaps TRBD1 (6 bases). The CDR3 has 12 amino acids. Trimming shortened V by 1 base and J by 4 bases, and 7 bases separated the two germline ends. CDR1 is SQVTM and CDR2 is ANQGSEA in the germline V gene. The CDR3, as DNA: TGCAGCGTTGAAGGGACAGCCTATGGCTACACCTTC. Encoded protein: CSVEGTAYGYTF.

The chain employs TRBV10-3 and TRBJ2-1, with D possibly TRBD1 on 5 matching bases. CDR1 and CDR2 (germline): ENHRY, SYGVKD. Trimming shortened V by 8 bases and J by 6 bases, and 14 bases separated the two germline ends. The CDR3 has 13 amino acids. The CDR3 region has the DNA TGTGCCATCGCGCCAAAGGGGCGCAATGAGCAGTTCTTC. Translated: CAIAPKGRNEQFF.

J is TRBJ2-1 and V is TRBV27; TRBD2 matches 12 bases. Germline lookup yields CDR1 MNHEY and CDR2 SMNVEV (reference sequence). The CDR3 runs to 20 residues. V was clipped by 2 bases and J by 0 bases; unmatched bases: 11. CDR3 nucleotides: TGTGCCAGCAGTTTAATAGGGCTAGCGGGAGGGACTTTCTCCTACAATGAGCAGTTCTTC. As protein: CASSLIGLAGGTFSYNEQFF.

The chain couples TRBV28 to TRBJ2-1; a possible D gene is TRBD2 (6 bases). CDR1 and CDR2 from the germline V gene are MDHEN and SYDVKM. The CDR3 has 15 amino acids. Trimming left V 3 bases short and J 9 bases short, with 18 bases between. CDR3 bases: TGTGCCAGCAGTTTTTCGGGACTCATTGGGGGTGAGCAGTTCTTC. This codes for CASSFSGLIGGEQFF.

The J gene is TRBJ2-3, the V gene TRBV5-1; 7 bases map to TRBD2. Germline V gives CDR1 SGHRS, CDR2 YFSETQ. The CDR3 covers 13 residues. V shed 4 bases, J shed 1 base, and the junction held 0 bases outside the gene matches. This CDR3 is CASSRGGTDTQYF. CDR3 sequence (DNA): TGCGCCAGCAGCCGGGGGGGCACAGATACGCAGTATTTT. The full variable domain, in which reference TRBV5-1 and TRBJ2-3 provide the parts outside the CDR3, is KAGVTQTPRYLIKTRGQQVTLSCSPISGHRSVSWYQQTPGQGLQFLFEYFSETQRNKGNFPGRFSGRQFSNSRSEMNVSTLELGDSALYLCASSRGGTDTQYFGPGTRLTVL.